This T cell receptor (beta chain) derives from a study of CD8+ T cells in alopecia areata. Overall study results and limits: When scalp samples are sequenced, resident alphabeta T cells of normal skin are also captured. Across lesional scalp, and particularly alopecia totalis/universalis, clonality surpassed that of normal scalp.

cDNA reverse transcribed from extracted RNA served as the sequencing template. TCRdb's table, derived via immunoSEQ multiplex PCR, lists solely in-frame clones and lacks some. The table lists about 110,000 clones, 45% to 70% of them singletons. CDR1 is MGHDK, CDR2 SYGVNS, per germline. The CDR3 sequence is 13 residues long. Trimming left V 8 bases short and J 8 bases short, with 19 bases between. Cell sorting was applied to PBMCs, and CD4+ and CD8+ T cells were collected. Concerning this clone itself: Its antigen is still unknown.

The clonotype was recovered from a human donor in good health. Sample: CD8+ T cells sorted from blood. This rearrangement joins TRBV25-1 to TRBJ2-7; D assignment may be TRBD1 or TRBD2 (5 bases each). CDR3 loop: CASCWDRIKQQYF. As DNA, the CDR3 is TGTGCCAGCTGTTGGGACCGGATTAAGCAGCAGTACTTC.